This T cell receptor (beta chain) comes out of a study of T cell responses to AZD1222 COVID-19 vaccine. On the study more broadly: Second doses were pooled across both intervals (about 4 or about 12 weeks).

The CDR3 runs 13 residues. Germline V gives CDR1 SGHNT, CDR2 YENEEA. V lost 2 bases, J lost 5 bases, and 9 bases lay in between. As for this clone: The antigen is undetermined. Different DNA sequences within this sample yield the same CDR3.

General study points: Spike-wide coverage was observed for vaccine-associated CD4 TCRs, with dominant responses at 160-218 and 743-854. Donors skewed white British and female; clonal diversity was possibly underestimated. Baseline testing showed seropositivity in only six AZD1222 recipients.

Clones were read by immunoSEQ multiplex PCR, and TCRdb kept only the in-frame ones, dropping some. The table records roughly 120,000 clones, approximately 89% of them present only once. The TCR was taken from an adult in good health. J is TRBJ1-1 and V is TRBV11-3, with D possibly TRBD1 on 6 matching bases. This specimen was peripheral blood, taken on day 0 of AZD1222 vaccination. The CDR3 DNA sequence: TGTGCCAGCAGCTTACTACAGGGAACTGAAGCTTTCTTT. Translation gives CASSLLQGTEAFF.